Listed here are 21 T cell receptor beta chains from one sample, sequenced in a study of blood T cell repertoires in COVID-19. The method was immunoSEQ multiplex PCR; TCRdb's version includes in-frame clones alone and lacks a portion of them. The table includes around 100,000 clones, about nine tenths detected once. Sequenced sample: peripheral blood. The source is a man aged 45-65 years with acute or convalescent COVID-19.

The chain links TRBV5-6 to TRBJ1-2; weak D call: TRBD1 (5 bases). Germline lookup yields CDR1 SGHDT and CDR2 YYEEEE. CDR3 length: 14 amino acids. Trimming took off 3 bases at V and 1 base at J, with 10 bases between the two ends. The CDR3 DNA sequence: TGTGCCAGCAGCTCAGGGAAGCTTAACTATGGCTACACCTTC. Protein sequence: CASSSGKLNYGYTF.

The chain joins TRBV6-5 to TRBJ1-5; D is unclear. The CDR3 is 14 residues long. The germline V gene encodes CDR1 MNHEY and CDR2 SVGAGI. V lost 6 bases and J 2 bases, leaving 11 bases between the germline ends. CDR3 residues: CASSAVPGNQPQHF. Written as DNA, the CDR3 is TGTGCCAGCAGCGCCGTACCGGGCAATCAGCCCCAGCATTTT.

CDR3 protein: CASSIAAGGWTDTQYF. CDR3 coding DNA: TGTGCCAGTAGTATAGCTGCGGGAGGGTGGACAGATACGCAGTATTTT. V and J are TRBV19 and TRBJ2-3, with TRBD2 matching 9 bases. Germline CDR1 LNHDA, CDR2 SQIVND (reference sequence). V shed 1 base, J shed 3 bases, and the junction held 5 bases outside the gene matches. The CDR3 consists of 16 residues. Full variable domain (rest looked up from reference TRBV19 and TRBJ2-3): DGGITQSPKYLFRKEGQNVTLSCEQNLNHDAMYWYRQDPGQGLRLIYYSQIVNDFQKGDIAEGYSVSREKKESFPLTVTSAQKNPTAFYLCASSIAAGGWTDTQYFGPGTRLTVL.

The CDR3 loop is CATSGGRGAGQETQYF. The CDR3, as DNA: TGTGCCACCAGCGGGGGTAGAGGAGCGGGACAAGAGACCCAGTACTTC. The chain uses TRBV15 and TRBJ2-5; TRBD2 matches 7 bases. The CDR3 runs to 16 residues. V shed 5 bases and J 2 bases; nucleotides not matched to a gene: 11. Germline loops: CDR1 LNHNV, CDR2 YYDKDF (reference sequence).

The rearrangement joins TRBV19 to TRBJ2-7; 7 positions agree with TRBD1. With V trimmed by 0 bases and J by 3 bases, 2 bases remained unmatched. The CDR3 totals 14 residues. Germline-derived CDR1 and CDR2 are LNHDA and SQIVND (reference sequence). DNA for the CDR3: TGTGCCAGTAGTATAGAACAGGGGAGCTACGAGCAGTACTTC. It specifies CASSIEQGSYEQYF.

The chain is built from TRBV30 and TRBJ2-5, with D uncertain. The V gene's germline CDR1 is GTSNPN and CDR2 SVGIG (reference sequence). This CDR3 is 13 amino acids long. The V end lost 4 bases, the J end lost 3 bases, and 12 bases lay between the germline ends. CDR3 DNA: TGTGCCTGGAAAAAGAGATACGAAGAGACCCAGTACTTC. Translated, it gives CAWKKRYEETQYF.

The genes are TRBV5-5 and TRBJ2-1, with 10 bases identical to TRBD2. This CDR3 has 17 amino acids. Germline V CDR1 and CDR2: SGHKS, YYEKEE (reference sequence). The trim removed 1 base at V and 7 bases at J, leaving 11 bases unmatched. As DNA, the CDR3 is TGTGCCAGCAGCTTGATCTCCTCCAGCGGGAGGGCAAATGAGCAGTTCTTC. Its protein product is CASSLISSSGRANEQFF.

The rearrangement joins TRBV30 to TRBJ1-1, with D unclear. There are 14 residues in the CDR3. Trimming pared 0 bases from V and 3 bases from J, leaving 11 bases between. Germline-derived CDR1 and CDR2 are GTSNPN and SVGIG (reference sequence). In DNA form, the CDR3 reads TGTGCCTGGAGTGTACGCGCCGATTACACTGAAGCTTTCTTT. This translates into CAWSVRADYTEAFF.

The chain is built from TRBV3-1 (or the pseudogene TRBV3-2) and TRBJ1-6; 8 bases map to TRBD1. The germline CDR1 and CDR2 sequences are LGHDT and YNNKEL (reference sequence). V gave up 7 bases and J gave up 15 bases; unmatched junction bases: 8. The CDR3 loop spans 12 amino acids. The CDR3 loop is CASMGRGPHLHF. The DNA of the CDR3 is TGTGCCAGCATGGGCAGGGGGCCGCACCTCCACTTT.

The J gene is TRBJ2-1, the V gene TRBV2; D is perhaps TRBD2 (6 bases). The V end lost 6 bases, the J end lost 5 bases, and 8 bases lay between the germline ends. CDR1 is SNHLY and CDR2 is FYNNEI in the germline V gene. The CDR3 sequence is 12 residues long. The CDR3 sequence: CASSGLHNEQFF. CDR3 coding DNA: TGTGCCAGCAGCGGACTACACAATGAGCAGTTCTTC.

The V call is TRBV13, the J call TRBJ1-1, with D maybe TRBD1 (5 bases). The CDR3 contains 15 residues. Germline V gives CDR1 PRHDT, CDR2 FYEKMQ (reference sequence). V was pared by 0 bases and J by 0 bases, with 8 bases between. CDR3 sequence (DNA): TGTGCCAGCAGCTTAGGAAGGGGCTTGAACACTGAAGCTTTCTTT. Its translation is CASSLGRGLNTEAFF.

The CDR3 DNA reads as TGTGCCGCCAGCAGCTCCGGACAGAAAAGGGAGGGGACCCAGTACTTC. It specifies CAASSSGQKREGTQYF. V and J are TRBV7-9 and TRBJ2-5, with D perhaps matching TRBD2 (7 bases). The germline V gene encodes CDR1 SEHNR and CDR2 FQNEAQ (reference sequence). The CDR3 spans 16 residues. V was cut by 11 bases and J by 7 bases, with 29 bases left in between.

This rearrangement joins TRBV28 to TRBJ1-5; no reliable D call. Trimming removed 4 bases at V and 6 bases at J, with 7 bases between. In germline, CDR1 is MDHEN, CDR2 SYDVKM. The CDR3 is made up of 12 amino acids. CDR3 loop: CASSSGSQPQHF. The CDR3 region has the DNA TGTGCCAGCAGTTCGGGGTCTCAGCCCCAGCATTTT. Filled out from reference TRBV28 and TRBJ1-5, the complete variable domain reads DVKVTQSSRYLVKRTGEKVFLECVQDMDHENMFWYRQDPGLGLRLIYFSYDVKMKEKGDIPEGYSVSREKKERFSLILESASTNQTSMYLCASSSGSQPQHFGDGTRLSIL.

The V and J genes are TRBV5-5 and TRBJ2-7; 12 bases match TRBD2. This CDR3 comprises 17 residues. Per germline, CDR1 SGHKS and CDR2 YYEKEE (reference sequence). J lost 2 bases, V lost 2 bases, and 8 bases had no gene match. The CDR3 reads CASSLTLAGGLPYEQYF. The CDR3 bases are TGTGCCAGCAGCTTAACTCTAGCGGGAGGGCTCCCCTACGAGCAGTACTTC.

This rearrangement joins TRBV7-6 to TRBJ2-3; D is unresolved. Germline V gene lookup returns CDR1 SGHVS and CDR2 FNYEAQ. V shed 0 bases and J shed 1 base, with 8 bases lying between them. This CDR3 has 15 residues. This CDR3 reads CASSLAPTGTDTQYF. The CDR3 DNA follows: TGTGCCAGCAGCTTAGCCCCGACTGGCACAGATACGCAGTATTTT.

There are a few counts of this clone. V and J are TRBV7-9 and TRBJ1-1; no reliable D call. This CDR3 comprises 18 residues. V lost 5 bases to trimming and J lost 2 bases, with 24 bases between them. CDR1 is SEHNR, CDR2 FQNEAQ, per germline (reference sequence). The chain's CDR3 is CASSPLPGHRGSNTEAFF. Written as DNA, the CDR3 is TGTGCCAGCAGCCCTCTGCCGGGCCACCGTGGGAGTAACACTGAAGCTTTCTTT.

The rearrangement links TRBV6-5 to TRBJ2-7, with D perhaps TRBD1 (6 bases). Germline V gene data show CDR1 as MNHEY and CDR2 as SVGAGI. The V end lost 0 bases, the J end lost 2 bases, and 14 bases lay between the germline ends. This CDR3 region has 16 residues. CDR3 region: CASSYSTGQSPYEQYF. In DNA form, the CDR3 reads TGTGCCAGCAGTTACTCGACAGGTCAGAGCCCCTACGAGCAGTACTTC.

The chain uses TRBV3-1 (or the pseudogene TRBV3-2) and TRBJ1-6; D unresolved. CDR1 and CDR2 (germline): LGHDT, YNNKEL (reference sequence). Trimming took off 1 base at V and 9 bases at J, with 13 bases between the two ends. The CDR3 is made up of 15 amino acids. The CDR3 protein is CASSQGFPSGSPLHF. The CDR3 DNA is TGTGCCAGCAGCCAAGGATTTCCCTCAGGTTCACCCCTCCACTTT.

This chain links TRBV27 with TRBJ2-1, with 12 bases identical to TRBD1. The germline V gene encodes CDR1 MNHEY and CDR2 SMNVEV (reference sequence). V was pared by 4 bases and J by 9 bases, with 7 bases of the junction left unmatched. There are 15 residues in the CDR3. The CDR3 here is CASSSRDRGHGEQFF. The CDR3 DNA reads as TGTGCCAGCAGTTCGAGGGACAGGGGGCATGGTGAGCAGTTCTTC.

The rearrangement joins TRBV6-2 or TRBV6-3 to TRBJ2-1, with 8 bases matching TRBD2. The germline V gene encodes CDR1 MNHEY and CDR2 SVGEGT. Unmatched junction bases numbered 6, after V lost 2 bases and J lost 15 bases. CDR3 length: 12 residues. The CDR3 DNA reads as TGTGCCAGCAGTTACACAGCGGGAGTTTCGTTCTTC. Protein product: CASSYTAGVSFF.

The chain carries TRBV19 and TRBJ1-1, with 7 nucleotides matching TRBD1. V shed 4 bases and J 0 bases; nucleotides not matched to a gene: 8. The CDR3 is 16 amino acids. Germline lookup yields CDR1 LNHDA and CDR2 SQIVND (reference sequence). CDR3 in DNA: TGTGCCAGTAGTAAAAAACCGACAGGGATGAACACTGAAGCTTTCTTT. This gives the protein CASSKKPTGMNTEAFF.